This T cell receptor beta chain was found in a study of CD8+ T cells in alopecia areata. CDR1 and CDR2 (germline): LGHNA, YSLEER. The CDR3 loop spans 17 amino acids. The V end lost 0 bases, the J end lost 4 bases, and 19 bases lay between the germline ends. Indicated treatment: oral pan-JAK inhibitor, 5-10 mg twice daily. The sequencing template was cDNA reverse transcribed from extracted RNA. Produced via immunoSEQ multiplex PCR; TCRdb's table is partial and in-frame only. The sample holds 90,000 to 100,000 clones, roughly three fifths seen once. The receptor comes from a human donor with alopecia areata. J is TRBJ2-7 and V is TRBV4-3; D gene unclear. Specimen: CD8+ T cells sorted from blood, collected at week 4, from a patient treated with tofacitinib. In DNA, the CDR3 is TGCGCCAGCAGCCAAGATCTTGGGGTATACCGAACTTACGAGCAGTACTTC. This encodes CASSQDLGVYRTYEQYF.